The T cell receptor (beta chain) under discussion was sequenced for a study of blood T cell repertoires in COVID-19. CDR1 is SGHVS and CDR2 is FQNEAQ in the germline V gene. The CDR3 consists of 14 residues. The V end lost 3 bases, the J end lost 2 bases, and 11 bases lay between the germline ends. Two negative PCRs, clearance, or symptom resolution characterized the recovered Cohort 3 donors. TCRdb's copy holds only in-frame clones and misses some; the assay was immunoSEQ multiplex PCR. This sample yields fewer than 450,000 clones, of which roughly 87% are seen a single time; roughly 1% belongs to the top ten.

The chain joins TRBV7-8 to TRBJ2-7; a possible D gene is TRBD1 (6 bases). The sequenced sample was PBMCs or T cells enriched from blood (not recorded which). The clonotype was recovered from a woman aged 30 to 39 who had recovered from COVID-19. Here the CDR3 reads CASSLGDTTYEQYF. CDR3 sequence (DNA): TGTGCCAGCAGCTTGGGGGACACCACCTACGAGCAGTACTTC.